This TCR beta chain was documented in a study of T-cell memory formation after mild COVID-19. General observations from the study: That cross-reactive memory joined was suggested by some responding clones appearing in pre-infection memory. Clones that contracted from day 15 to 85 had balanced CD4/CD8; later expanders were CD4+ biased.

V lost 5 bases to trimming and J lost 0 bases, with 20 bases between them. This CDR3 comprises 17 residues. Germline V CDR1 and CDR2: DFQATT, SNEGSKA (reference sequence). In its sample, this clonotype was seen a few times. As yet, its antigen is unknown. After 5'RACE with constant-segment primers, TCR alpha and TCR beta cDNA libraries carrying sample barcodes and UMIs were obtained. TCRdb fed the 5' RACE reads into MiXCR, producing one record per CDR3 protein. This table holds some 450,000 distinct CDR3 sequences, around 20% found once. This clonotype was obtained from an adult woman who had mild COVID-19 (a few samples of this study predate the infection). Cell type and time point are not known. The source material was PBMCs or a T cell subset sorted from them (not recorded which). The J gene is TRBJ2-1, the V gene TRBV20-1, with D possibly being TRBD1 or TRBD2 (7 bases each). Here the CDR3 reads CSALQGGRTSSYNEQFF. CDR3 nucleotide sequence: TGCAGTGCTCTCCAAGGGGGCAGGACTAGCTCCTACAATGAGCAGTTCTTC.